This T cell receptor beta chain originates from a study of identical twins. This clonotype came up a few times. The target antigen is unknown. There are 15 residues in the CDR3. V gave up 1 base and J gave up 8 bases, with 17 bases separating them. CDR1 is SGHDN and CDR2 is FVKESK in the germline V gene. Study-wide results and limits: Abundant beta clonotypes from cord blood had fewer insertions, unlike memory repertoires, which showed none. One should note that invariant MAIT and iNKT cells could partly confound zero-insertion analyses.

The donors were all healthy and Caucasian. TCRdb reprocessed the 5' RACE reads with MiXCR, giving one entry per CDR3 protein. The sample includes hundreds of thousands of distinct CDR3 sequences, about a tenth of them seen just once. This TCR was sampled from a woman under 30 in good health. Specimen: memory (CD45RO+) T cells sorted from blood. V and J are TRBV14 and TRBJ1-2; D is ambiguous. CDR3 coding DNA: TGTGCCAGCAGCCAAGTAGGCATGAGCTTGGACGGCTACACCTTC. Encoded protein: CASSQVGMSLDGYTF.